What follows are 5 T cell receptor beta chains derived from one specimen sequenced in a study of vaccination effects on CD4 cells after COVID-19 (dated by TCRdb to between 2021 and 2023). The library came from the immunoSEQ multiplex PCR assay. As stored in TCRdb, this immuneACCESS dataset retains in-frame rearrangements with V and J assigned. A fraction of the clones does not appear; measured against another copy, unresolved V genes explain less than half of the discrepancy, and the remainder lacks a known reason. For this sample the table gives 25,000 to 35,000 clones, of which about 81% were detected only once. The ten most abundant clones make up around 32% of the sample. Their antigens are not known. In the ViraFEST assay, PBMC were stimulated with viral peptide pools, and antigen-specific CD4+ T cell clonotypes were then identified by expansion using TCR sequencing. After around eleven days of culture, CD4+ T cells were isolated with the EasySep CD4+ T cell isolation kit. Healthy vaccine recipients had no prior SARS-CoV-2 infection, confirmed by negative nucleocapsid antibodies before and after vaccination.

Here the sequenced sample was CD4+ T cells from PBMCs cultured with SARS-CoV-2 spike peptides, taken before COVID-19 vaccination. The meaning of the sample's cell subset or site label: SARS-CoV-2 spike overlapping peptide pool stimulation. The receptors come from a human donor who received a COVID-19 vaccine.

The chain is built from TRBV9 and TRBJ1-1; possibly TRBD1 for D (5 bases). Between the trimmed V and J ends, which lost 3 bases and 3 bases, there was a span of 12 bases. Germline loops: CDR1 SGDLS, CDR2 YYNGEE. There are 14 residues in the CDR3. The CDR3 reads CASSAGGFDTEAFF. The CDR3, as DNA: TGTGCCAGCAGCGCCGGGGGGTTTGACACTGAAGCTTTCTTT.

This rearrangement joins TRBV10-3 to TRBJ1-3; D not certain. The germline CDR1 and CDR2 sequences are ENHRY and SYGVKD. V gave up 5 bases and J gave up 0 bases, with 8 bases separating them. This CDR3 region has 14 residues. CDR3: CAISPDGSGNTIYF. The CDR3 DNA follows: TGTGCCATCAGTCCCGACGGCTCTGGAAACACCATATATTTT.

This clone was picked up a small number of times. The rearrangement uses TRBV6-6 and TRBJ1-5; D remains unclear. The CDR3 is 13 amino acids. V was pared by 3 bases and J by 6 bases, with 9 bases between. Germline V gives CDR1 MNHNY, CDR2 SVGAGI (reference sequence). This chain's CDR3 is CASSYGSGQPQHF. The CDR3 bases are TGTGCCAGCAGTTATGGCTCGGGTCAGCCCCAGCATTTT.

This sequence joins TRBV5-4 and TRBJ1-1; maybe TRBD1 (6 bases). Germline assignment: CDR1 SGHNT and CDR2 YYREEE (reference sequence). CDR3 length: 16 amino acids. V was shortened by 5 bases and J by 0 bases, with 17 bases between the two germline ends. This CDR3 reads CASRGRGRVLNTEAFF. DNA for the CDR3: TGTGCCAGCAGGGGCAGGGGCAGGGTGTTGAACACTGAAGCTTTCTTT.

The chain is built from TRBV30 and TRBJ1-1; no reliable D call. V was shortened by 0 bases and J by 6 bases, with 8 bases between the two germline ends. Germline V lookup: CDR1 GTSNPN, CDR2 SVGIG (reference sequence). This CDR3 is built from 12 residues. This CDR3 reads CAWSVSEAEAFF. DNA of the CDR3: TGTGCCTGGAGTGTAAGCGAGGCTGAAGCTTTCTTT.